The 13 T cell receptor beta chains given below trace back to one sample, sequenced in a study of T cells in women clearing cervical HPV infection. Method: immunoSEQ multiplex PCR; TCRdb's copy keeps in-frame clones and lacks some. This listing includes roughly 22,000 clones. The sample consisted of blood buffy coat. These receptors all come from a woman between 18 and 69 years old with a cervical HPV16 infection that either progressed to CIN3+ or cleared (not recorded which).

Turning to this clone: The sequence runs out 3 residues before the end of the CDR3; the remainder is reconstructed from the germline J gene. This rearrangement joins TRBV7-3 to TRBJ1-3; a weak D match, TRBD1 (5 bases). This CDR3 comprises 16 residues. In germline, CDR1 is SGHTA, CDR2 FQGTGA. The germline V and J ends were trimmed by 5 bases and 2 bases, with 16 bases remaining between them. The CDR3 bases that were read are TGTGCCAGCAGCCCCCCCAGGGCGGATGCTGGAAACACC. It translates to CASSPPRADAGNT. The whole CDR3 reads CASSPPRADAGNTIYF.

Remarks on this clone: The observed sequence ends 3 residues before the CDR3 terminus, with the missing tail filled in from the germline J gene. The chain combines TRBV29-1 with TRBJ1-1, with D hard to call. The germline V and J ends were trimmed by 7 bases and 1 base, with 13 bases remaining between them. There are 13 residues in the CDR3. Germline V gives CDR1 SQVTM, CDR2 ANQGSEA. This chain's CDR3 is CSGVRAANTEAFF. CDR3 bases read: TGCAGCGGCGTGAGGGCAGCGAACACTGAA.

The sequenced part of the CDR3 DNA is TGTGCCAGCAGCTTAGAGGCGGGGGGGCTCTATGGC. As protein: CASSLEAGGLYG. The full-length CDR3 reads as CASSLEAGGLYGYTF. The V and J genes are TRBV7-9 and TRBJ1-2, with a tentative D call TRBD1 (6 bases). The observed sequence ends 3 residues before the CDR3 terminus, with the missing tail filled in from the germline J gene. The CDR3 runs 15 residues. Germline CDR1 reads SEHNR; CDR2 reads FQNEAQ (reference sequence). V was shortened by 1 base and J by 4 bases, with 13 bases between the two germline ends.

Comment on this clone: The read stops 3 residues short of the end of the CDR3; the missing end is completed from the germline J gene. V gene TRBV11-2 combines with J gene TRBJ2-7; D gene ambiguous. Trimming took 1 base from V and 0 from J, leaving 7 bases between them. CDR1 is SGHAT, CDR2 FQNNGV, per germline. This CDR3 is built from 14 residues. CDR3 protein: CASSLAGSSYEQYF. The CDR3 DNA, read in part, is TGTGCCAGCAGCTTAGCCGGGTCCTCCTACGAG. Based on the CDR3 plus reference TRBV11-2 and TRBJ2-7, the full variable domain is EAGVAQSPRYKIIEKRQSVAFWCNPISGHATLYWYQQILGQGPKLLIQFQNNGVVDDSQLPKDRFSAERLKGVDSTLKIQPAKLEDSAVYLCASSLAGSSYEQYFGPGTRLTVT.

Comment on this clone: Read coverage stops 3 residues before the CDR3 terminus; the germline J gene supplies the remainder. The chain recombines TRBV30 with TRBJ1-1; D may be TRBD1 (5 bases). V was clipped by 0 bases and J by 6 bases, with 8 bases between them. CDR1 and CDR2 from the germline V gene are GTSNPN and SVGIG (reference sequence). The CDR3 is 12 amino acids. Partial CDR3 DNA: TGTGCCTGGAGTGTAAGGGGTTCTGAA. Protein product: CAWSVRGSE. The CDR3 in full is CAWSVRGSEAFF.

Concerning this clone itself: The CDR3 extends 3 residues past the end of the read, so its final part is completed from the germline J gene. The chain joins TRBV5-1 to TRBJ1-2; D is unclear. The CDR3 extends over 14 amino acids. V gave up 4 bases and J gave up 0 bases, with 10 bases separating them. Germline values: CDR1 SGHRS, CDR2 YFSETQ. CDR3 DNA (partial): TGCGCCAGCAGCCCAGGATGGGCTAACTATGGC. It encodes CASSPGWANYG. The complete CDR3 reads CASSPGWANYGYTF.

Incomplete CDR3 DNA: TGTGCCAGTAGTCCGACGGGGCGGGGAACTGAA. Amino acid sequence: CASSPTGRGTE. The entire CDR3 reads CASSPTGRGTEAFF. The rearrangement links TRBV19 to TRBJ1-1; D may be TRBD1 (5 bases). The read terminates 3 residues ahead of where the CDR3 ends, so the germline J gene completes it. V lost 5 bases to trimming and J lost 5 bases, with 15 bases between them. Per germline, CDR1 LNHDA and CDR2 SQIVND (reference sequence). CDR3 size: 14 residues.

For this clone: The CDR3 end lies 3 residues beyond the end of the read and is filled in from the germline J gene. The chain has TRBV2 and TRBJ2-5; no reliable D call. This CDR3 contains 15 residues. Germline CDR1 reads SNHLY; CDR2 reads FYNNEI. V was trimmed by 6 bases and J by 0 bases, leaving 14 bases between them. The CDR3 spells CASSSPATYQETQYF. The covered CDR3 bases are TGTGCCAGCAGCTCCCCAGCGACGTACCAAGAGACC.

Remarks on this clone: The read ends 3 residues early relative to the CDR3; the germline J gene fills the gap. V is TRBV7-2 and J is TRBJ1-2; a possible D gene is TRBD1 (5 bases). Trimming shortened V by 1 base and J by 4 bases, and 10 bases separated the two germline ends. The CDR3 length is 14 residues. CDR1 and CDR2 from the germline V gene are SGHTA and FQGNSA. Partial CDR3 DNA: TGTGCCAGCAGCTTAGGAGGGGCGTTCTATGGC. It yields the protein CASSLGGAFYG. The whole CDR3 sequence reads CASSLGGAFYGYTF. The entire variable domain, with the rest obtained from reference TRBV7-2 and TRBJ1-2, is as follows: GAGVSQSPSNKVTEKGKDVELRCDPISGHTALYWYRQSLGQGLEFLIYFQGNSAPDKSGLPSDRFSAERTGGSVSTLTIQRTQQEDSAVYLCASSLGGAFYGYTFGSGTRLTVV.

As to this clone: The CDR3 goes on 3 residues after the read ends, and that part is filled in from the germline J gene. V and J are TRBV2 and TRBJ1-1; 7 nucleotides align to TRBD1. Trimming at V came to 7 bases and at J to 1 base, leaving 3 bases not matched to a gene. The CDR3 runs 13 residues. Germline V gene sequence: CDR1 SNHLY, CDR2 FYNNEI. CDR3 loop: CASNRDRNTEAFF. The CDR3 bases that were read are TGTGCCAGCAACAGGGACAGGAACACTGAA.

A note on this clone: The CDR3 end lies 3 residues beyond the end of the read and is filled in from the germline J gene. V gene TRBV5-6 combines with J gene TRBJ1-1; D is perhaps TRBD1 (6 bases). The germline V gene has CDR1 SGHDT and CDR2 YYEEEE. The CDR3 has 15 residues. V was clipped by 1 base and J by 1 base, with 11 bases between them. CDR3 DNA, as far as it was read: TGTGCCAGCAGCTTGTACAGGGAGAGGAACACTGAA. Translation: CASSLYRERNTE. The complete CDR3 reads CASSLYRERNTEAFF.

Notes on this clone: The CDR3 goes on 3 residues after the read ends, and that part is filled in from the germline J gene. The V gene is TRBV15, the J gene TRBJ2-1; a possible D gene is TRBD1 (5 bases). The germline gives CDR1 LNHNV, CDR2 YYDKDF (reference sequence). V was shortened by 2 bases and J by 0 bases, with 11 bases between the two germline ends. There are 16 residues in the CDR3. CDR3 DNA (partial): TGTGCCACCAGCAGACCCACAGGAGACTCCTACAATGAG. Its protein product is CATSRPTGDSYNE. The full CDR3 is CATSRPTGDSYNEQFF. The complete variable domain, with remaining parts taken from reference TRBV15 and TRBJ2-1, reads DAMVIQNPRYQVTQFGKPVTLSCSQTLNHNVMYWYQQKSSQAPKLLFHYYDKDFNNEADTPDNFQSRRPNTSFCFLDIRSPGLGDTAMYLCATSRPTGDSYNEQFFGPGTRLTVL.

Points on this clone: The sequenced fragment ends 3 residues before the CDR3 boundary, so the rest is inferred from the germline J gene. This chain joins TRBV18 and TRBJ1-1, with a tentative D call TRBD1 (6 bases). Germline V CDR1 and CDR2: KGHSH, LQKENI. Trimming pared 6 bases from V and 0 bases from J, leaving 20 bases between. The CDR3 spans 17 residues. The CDR3 loop reads CASSRGASGFLNTEAFF. CDR3 bases read: TGTGCCAGCTCCCGGGGGGCTTCAGGATTCTTGAACACTGAA.